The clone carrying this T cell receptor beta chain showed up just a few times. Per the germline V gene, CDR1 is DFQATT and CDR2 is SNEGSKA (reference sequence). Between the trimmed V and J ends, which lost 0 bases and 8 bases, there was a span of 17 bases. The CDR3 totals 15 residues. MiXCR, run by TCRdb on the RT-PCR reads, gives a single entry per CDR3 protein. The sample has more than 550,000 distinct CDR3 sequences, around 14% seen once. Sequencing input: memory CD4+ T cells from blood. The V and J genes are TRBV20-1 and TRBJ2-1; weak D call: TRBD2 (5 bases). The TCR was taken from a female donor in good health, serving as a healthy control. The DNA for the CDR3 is TGCAGTGCTAGAGACGCGGCTAGCCTTGGCGATGAGCAGTTCTTC. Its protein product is CSARDAASLGDEQFF.